Listed below are T cell receptor beta chains from one sample, sequenced in a study of sequential checkpoint blockade in melanoma. Libraries were prepared by immunoSEQ multiplex PCR; TCRdb keeps only in-frame clonotypes and omits some of them. Of about 28,000 clones in the sample, roughly 89% were seen once. The specimen comprised CD8+ T cells sorted from blood (inferred from file names), sampled from a patient given nivolumab and ipilimumab in sequence. The receptor source for this set is a human donor with melanoma. The CDR3 runs from the conserved cysteine through the conserved F or W. Each record gives: clone size, D gene, V gene, J gene, CDR3 DNA, CDR3 protein. D genes are given only for firm matches. The listing skips clone size in some rows; elsewhere it reads once, few, many or a size class.

-	-	TRBV29-1	TRBJ1-1	TGCAGCGACTTAAAGGGGGTTTTT	CSDLKGVF
-	TRBD1	TRBV19	TRBJ2-1	TGTGCCAGTAGATCCACAGGGGCGCATGAGCAGTTCTTC	CASRSTGAHEQFF
-	-	TRBV4-2	TRBJ2-7	TGTGCCGGCAGCCAAGGCGTAGGGGCAACCTACGAGCAGTACTTC	CAGSQGVGATYEQYF
-	-	TRBV4-3	TRBJ1-1	TGCGCCAGCAGCCAAAACACAGGGATTGAAGCTTTCTTT	CASSQNTGIEAFF
-	TRBD2	TRBV5-8	TRBJ2-1	TGTGCCAGCAGCCCCTCTAGCGGGAGGGCCCAGGGTTCGTTCTTC	CASSPSSGRAQGSFF
-	TRBD2	TRBV11-2	TRBJ2-5	TGTGCCAGCAGCTTAACTAGCGGGGGGGCAGAGACCCAGTACTTC	CASSLTSGGAETQYF
-	TRBD1	TRBV19	TRBJ1-2	TGTGCCAGTAGTATAATAGTCGTCAGGGGGCAAGTTGACTATGGCTACACCTTC	CASSIIVVRGQVDYGYTF
-	-	TRBV5-1	TRBJ2-7	TGCGCCAGCAGCATATTGGAGTCCTACGAGCAGTACTTC	CASSILESYEQYF
-	-	TRBV10-3	TRBJ1-1	TGTGCCACTACTACAGGGACCACTGAAGCTTTCTTT	CATTTGTTEAFF
-	TRBD2	TRBV11-2	TRBJ2-5	TGTGCCAGCAGCTTACTGGCGGGGGGGCTTGAGACCCAGTACTTC	CASSLLAGGLETQYF
-	-	TRBV9	TRBJ2-7	TGTGCCAGCAGCGGTCCCACCTACGAGCAGTACTTC	CASSGPTYEQYF
-	TRBD1	TRBV7-9	TRBJ2-5	TGTGCCAGCAGCCCAAAACAGGGGGCCGTTGAGACCCAGTACTTC	CASSPKQGAVETQYF
-	-	TRBV13	TRBJ2-7	TGTGCCAGCAGCTTGGAGGGGTCTAGCTCCTACGAGCAGTACTTC	CASSLEGSSSYEQYF
-	-	TRBV27	TRBJ2-2	TGTGCCAGCAGTTTTAGGAACACCGGGGAGCTGTTTTTT	CASSFRNTGELFF
-	-	TRBV28	TRBJ2-1	TGTGCCAGCAGTTTCGCCTTTAGCTCCTACAATGAGCAGTTCTTC	CASSFAFSSYNEQFF
-	-	TRBV6-5	TRBJ2-7	TGTGCCAGCAGTTGGGGACTGAAATACGAGCAGTACTTC	CASSWGLKYEQYF
-	-	TRBV11-2	TRBJ2-2	TGTGCCAGCAGCTTATTTGGGGGGAGCACCGGGGAGCTGTTTTTT	CASSLFGGSTGELFF
-	-	TRBV27	TRBJ1-2	TGTGCCAGCAGTTTGCAGGGCTTCTATGGCTACACCTTC	CASSLQGFYGYTF
-	TRBD2	TRBV7-6	TRBJ2-1	TGTGCCAGCAGCTTAGGGGCTAGCGGTCCGTCTGAGCAGTTCTTC	CASSLGASGPSEQFF
-	TRBD2	TRBV5-1	TRBJ2-5	TGCGCCAGCAGCTTGCTAGCGGGGGGGCCCTTGGGGGAGACCCAGTACTTC	CASSLLAGGPLGETQYF
-	-	TRBV10-2	TRBJ2-7	TGCGCCAGCAGTACAGGCGGGAACGAGCAGTACTTC	CASSTGGNEQYF
-	-	TRBV23-1	TRBJ1-1	TGCGCCAGCAGTCGCAATTCGGGACTCCGGAAGAACACTGAAGCTTTCTTT	CASSRNSGLRKNTEAFF
once	TRBD2	TRBV2	TRBJ2-3	TGTGCCAGCAGTGGCCTAGCGGGAATGACAGATACGCAGTATTTT	CASSGLAGMTDTQYF
once	TRBD1	TRBV7-9	TRBJ2-1	TGTGCCAGCAGCCCGGGACAGGGGGTACTATACAATGAGCAGTTCTTC	CASSPGQGVLYNEQFF
-	-	TRBV7-2	TRBJ2-7	TGTGCCAGCAGCCCTGACTTCTCAACCTACGAGCAGTACTTC	CASSPDFSTYEQYF
-	TRBD2	TRBV5-4	TRBJ2-3	TGTGCCAGCAGCTCGGGGAGCGGGGGGGTTACAGATACGCAGTATTTT	CASSSGSGGVTDTQYF
-	-	TRBV7-2	TRBJ2-7	TGTGCCAGCGCCTCGGGGGTCATTCGGTTCGAGCAGTACTTC	CASASGVIRFEQYF
-	TRBD1	TRBV9	TRBJ2-5	TGTGCCAGCAGCCCCAAGGGGGCAAATCAAGAGACCCAGTACTTC	CASSPKGANQETQYF
-	TRBD2	TRBV7-3	TRBJ2-1	TGTGCCAGCAGCCCCTTAGCGGGGGGGTACAATGAGCAGTTCTTC	CASSPLAGGYNEQFF
-	-	TRBV29-1	TRBJ2-1	TGCAGCGTTGAAGGGGACTTACTCAATGAGCAGTTCTTC	CSVEGDLLNEQFF
-	-	TRBV7-9	TRBJ2-7	TGTGCCAGCACGGGGGGCGGAGGGGCCGAGCAGTACTTC	CASTGGGGAEQYF
-	TRBD1	TRBV16	TRBJ2-3	TGTGCCAGCAGCCAACTCAGGGGGAAGGACACAGATACGCAGTATTTT	CASSQLRGKDTDTQYF
-	-	TRBV29-1	TRBJ2-1	TGCAGCGTTCACCTTGGCCCGAACAATGAGCAGTTCTTC	CSVHLGPNNEQFF
-	-	TRBV9	TRBJ1-6	TGTGCCAGCAATGGGGGGGCCGGGTCACCCCTCCACTTT	CASNGGAGSPLHF
-	-	TRBV30	TRBJ2-3	TGTGCCTGGAATGTCGGGACGCAGTATTTT	CAWNVGTQYF
-	TRBD1	TRBV6-1	TRBJ1-3	TGTGCCAGCAGACAGGGGCAGGGCCCGAACACCATATATTTT	CASRQGQGPNTIYF
-	-	TRBV6-5	TRBJ1-2	TGTGCCAGCAGTTACGGGGCAGGCTTAAACTATGGCTACACCTTC	CASSYGAGLNYGYTF
-	-	TRBV5-6	TRBJ1-1	TGTGCCAGCAGCTTGGTACAGGGCTCTGAAGCTTTCTTT	CASSLVQGSEAFF
-	TRBD1	TRBV28	TRBJ1-3	TGTGCCAGCAGTCCATTCCGGGACAGGGGCCCCGGAAACACCATATATTTT	CASSPFRDRGPGNTIYF
-	TRBD1	TRBV5-4	TRBJ2-4	TGTGCCAGCAGCCCGGGACAGGGTATAGACATTCAGTACTTC	CASSPGQGIDIQYF
-	-	TRBV27	TRBJ1-3	TGTGCCAGCAGTTTAAGGGGGAGCTCTGGAAACACCATATATTTT	CASSLRGSSGNTIYF
-	TRBD2	TRBV11-2	TRBJ2-1	TGTGCCAGCAGCTTAGCCCCTCTAGCGGGATCCTACAATGAGCAGTTCTTC	CASSLAPLAGSYNEQFF
once	-	TRBV27	TRBJ1-6	TGTGCCAGCAGTCCTGCCAGGGCTGATTCACCCCTCCACTTT	CASSPARADSPLHF
-	-	TRBV7-8	TRBJ1-5	TGTGCCAGCAGCATCAGTCCCAATAGCAATCAGCCCCAGCATTTT	CASSISPNSNQPQHF
-	TRBD1	TRBV27	TRBJ1-2	TGTGCCAGCAGTCTACAGGGGTACTATGGCTACACCTTC	CASSLQGYYGYTF
-	-	TRBV13	TRBJ2-1	TGTGCCAGCAGATCTAATATCAACTCCTACAATGAGCAGTTCTTC	CASRSNINSYNEQFF
-	-	TRBV28	TRBJ1-6	TGTGCCAGCAGCTGGAGGAGCTCCTATAATTCACCCCTCCACTTT	CASSWRSSYNSPLHF
-	TRBD2	TRBV7-2	TRBJ2-7	TGTGCCAGCAGCCCAATAGCGGGAGAGGGGGAGCAGTACTTC	CASSPIAGEGEQYF
-	-	TRBV5-4	TRBJ2-7	TGTGCCAGCAGCTTGTATTATGACGAGCAGTACTTC	CASSLYYDEQYF
once	-	TRBV29-1	TRBJ2-1	TGCAGCGCCGAGCGGTTTAATGAGCAGTTCTTC	CSAERFNEQFF
once	TRBD2	TRBV4-3	TRBJ2-3	TGCGCCAGCAGCCATGCTTGGCGGGAGGGAGGTACAGATACGCAGTATTTT	CASSHAWREGGTDTQYF
once	-	TRBV7-9	TRBJ2-2	TGTGCCAACAGCTCCCCCGGGGAAAACACCGGGGAGCTGTTTTTT	CANSSPGENTGELFF